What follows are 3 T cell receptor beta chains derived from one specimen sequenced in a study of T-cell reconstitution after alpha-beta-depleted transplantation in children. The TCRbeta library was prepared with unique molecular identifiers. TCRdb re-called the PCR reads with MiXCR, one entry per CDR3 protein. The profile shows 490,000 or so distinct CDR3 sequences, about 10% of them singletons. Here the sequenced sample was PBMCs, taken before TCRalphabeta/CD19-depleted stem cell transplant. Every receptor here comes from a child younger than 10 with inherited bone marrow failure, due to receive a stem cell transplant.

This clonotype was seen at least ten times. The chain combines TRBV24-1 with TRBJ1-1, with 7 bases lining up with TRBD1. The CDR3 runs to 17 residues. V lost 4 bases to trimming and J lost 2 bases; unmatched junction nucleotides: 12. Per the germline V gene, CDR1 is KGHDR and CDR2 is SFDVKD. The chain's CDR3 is CATSDRRDSLINTEAFF. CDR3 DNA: TGTGCCACCAGTGACCGTAGGGACAGTTTGATTAACACTGAAGCTTTCTTT.

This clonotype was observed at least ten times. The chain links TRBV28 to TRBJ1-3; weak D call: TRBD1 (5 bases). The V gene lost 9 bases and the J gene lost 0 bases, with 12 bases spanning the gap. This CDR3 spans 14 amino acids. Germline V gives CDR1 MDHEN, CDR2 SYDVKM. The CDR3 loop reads CASGGSLSGNTIYF. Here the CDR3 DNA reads TGTGCCAGTGGGGGGTCCCTCTCTGGAAACACCATATATTTT. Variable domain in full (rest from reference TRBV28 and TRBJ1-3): DVKVTQSSRYLVKRTGEKVFLECVQDMDHENMFWYRQDPGLGLRLIYFSYDVKMKEKGDIPEGYSVSREKKERFSLILESASTNQTSMYLCASGGSLSGNTIYFGEGSWLTVV.

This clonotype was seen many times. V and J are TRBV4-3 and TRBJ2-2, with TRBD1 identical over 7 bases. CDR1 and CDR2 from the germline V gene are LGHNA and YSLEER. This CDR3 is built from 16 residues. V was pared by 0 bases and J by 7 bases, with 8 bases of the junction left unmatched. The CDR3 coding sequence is TGCGCCAGCAGCCAAGATTTCAGGGGGAGTGGCGGGGAGCTGTTTTTT. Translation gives CASSQDFRGSGGELFF.